This TCR beta chain derives from a study of blood T cell repertoires in COVID-19. The V and J ends lost 2 bases and 4 bases respectively, with 15 bases between them. The CDR3 is 15 amino acids. Germline CDR1 and CDR2: SGHKS and YYEKEE (reference sequence). The authors' processing: Reference gene primers were amplified, and this amplification served to estimate nucleated cell counts. Clones were read by immunoSEQ multiplex PCR, and TCRdb kept only the in-frame ones, dropping some. The V and J calls and clone size come from that table; D and trimming were worked out from the DNA. The table shows about 140,000 clones, with about 86% occurring only once.

The chain uses TRBV5-5 and TRBJ2-5; tentative D call: TRBD2 (6 bases). The receptor was derived from a woman aged 40 to 55 with acute or convalescent COVID-19. Sequenced sample: peripheral blood. As DNA, the CDR3 is TGTGCCAGCAGCTTTGGGAGGCTTCCAATAGAGACCCAGTACTTC. Translated, it gives CASSFGRLPIETQYF.